The next 27 T cell receptor beta chains were all read from a single sample in a study of OX40 agonist ivuxolimab in advanced cancers. Only in-frame clones appear in the TCRdb table, and some are missing; sequencing was by immunoSEQ multiplex PCR. In the table there are over 100,000 clones, around 87% of which are singletons. The sequencing here drew on CD4+ or CD8+ T cells sorted from blood, taken in a trial of the OX40 agonist ivuxolimab. The receptors were sampled from an adult with an advanced solid tumor such as melanoma, head and neck, liver or kidney cancer.

The V call is TRBV10-2, the J call TRBJ1-1, with 7 positions matching TRBD1. Trimming removed 6 bases from V and 8 bases from J; junction bases left unmatched: 9. CDR3 size: 13 residues. The germline gives CDR1 WSHSY, CDR2 SAAADI. The CDR3 protein is CASRHIDRVEAFF. The CDR3 nucleotides are TGCGCCAGCAGACACATCGACAGGGTGGAAGCTTTCTTT.

V gene TRBV10-3 combines with J gene TRBJ1-5; D is uncertain. The ends were cut back, 3 bases at V and 4 bases at J, with 16 bases in the middle. The CDR3 length is 16 residues. Germline values: CDR1 ENHRY, CDR2 SYGVKD. CDR3: CAISDFQAPLNQPQHF. The DNA for the CDR3 is TGTGCCATCAGTGACTTCCAGGCGCCCCTAAATCAGCCCCAGCATTTT.

The chain uses TRBV2 and TRBJ1-2; no clear D gene. This CDR3 is 13 amino acids long. Germline loops: CDR1 SNHLY, CDR2 FYNNEI. V was trimmed by 1 base and J by 6 bases, leaving 9 bases between them. Here the CDR3 DNA reads TGTGCCAGCAGTGAAGTCGGCGGGGATGGCTACACCTTC. It specifies CASSEVGGDGYTF.

V is TRBV6-6 and J is TRBJ2-2; 9 bases map to TRBD1. This CDR3 is built from 15 residues. CDR1 and CDR2 from the germline V gene are MNHNY and SVGAGI (reference sequence). Losses at the gene ends were 6 bases for V and 5 bases for J; bases not matched to a gene: 7. Written as DNA, the CDR3 is TGTGCCAGCAGCGCAGGAGGACAGGGGACCGGGGAGCTGTTTTTT. This encodes CASSAGGQGTGELFF.

The chain's CDR3 is CASSDSQGGQPQHF. The CDR3 DNA is TGTGCCAGCAGTGATTCCCAGGGTGGGCAGCCCCAGCATTTT. The rearrangement links TRBV6-1 to TRBJ1-5; TRBD1 is a possible D gene (5 bases). The V end lost 3 bases, the J end lost 7 bases, and 13 bases lay between the germline ends. Per germline, CDR1 MNHNS and CDR2 SASEGT. This CDR3 spans 14 amino acids.

This clone has a single count. The gene calls are TRBV28 and TRBJ1-3; D remains ambiguous. This CDR3 has 15 residues. The germline V and J ends were trimmed by 8 bases and 4 bases, with 18 bases remaining between them. Germline-derived CDR1 and CDR2 are MDHEN and SYDVKM. The CDR3, as DNA: TGTGCCAGCGGACGAGACACCTTGAGGGGAAACACCATATATTTT. Its translation: CASGRDTLRGNTIYF.

This chain joins TRBV6-6 and TRBJ2-5, with D unresolved. Germline assignment: CDR1 MNHNY and CDR2 SVGAGI (reference sequence). Trimming shortened V by 6 bases and J by 9 bases, and 17 bases separated the two germline ends. CDR3 size: 13 residues. In nucleotides, the CDR3 is TGTGCCAGCAGGGTCCCCCCGAGTTGGTCCCAGTACTTC. Residues: CASRVPPSWSQYF.

The chain combines TRBV5-8 with TRBJ2-3; D is perhaps TRBD1 (6 bases). The CDR3 is 14 amino acids. The V gene lost 2 bases and the J gene lost 2 bases, with 9 bases spanning the gap. Germline CDR1 is SGHTS and CDR2 is YDEGEE. CDR3 region: CASSFGQPTDTQYF. DNA for the CDR3: TGTGCCAGCAGCTTCGGACAGCCCACAGATACGCAGTATTTT.

The chain carries TRBV19 and TRBJ1-5, with TRBD1 as a possible D gene (5 bases). V dropped 7 bases and J dropped 4 bases, with 14 bases sitting between them. The CDR3 runs 14 residues. Looked up from germline, CDR1 is LNHDA and CDR2 is SQIVND (reference sequence). The CDR3 DNA sequence: TGTGCCAGTACAGGGTTTAGGGAAAATCAGCCCCAGCATTTT. Amino acids: CASTGFRENQPQHF.

The V and J genes are TRBV7-2 and TRBJ2-2; TRBD1 aligns across 7 bases. The length of the CDR3 is 14 residues. Germline V gene lookup returns CDR1 SGHTA and CDR2 FQGNSA. The trim removed 2 bases at V and 6 bases at J, leaving 3 bases unmatched. The CDR3 sequence is CASSLNRGPGELFF. DNA for the CDR3: TGTGCCAGCAGCTTAAACAGGGGTCCCGGGGAGCTGTTTTTT.

V usage is TRBV30 and J usage is TRBJ1-2; perhaps TRBD1 as D (6 bases). The CDR3 loop spans 14 amino acids. Trimming stripped 0 bases from V and 3 bases from J, with 11 bases between. The germline CDR1 and CDR2 sequences are GTSNPN and SVGIG (reference sequence). The CDR3 nucleotides read TGTGCCTGGAGTGTACTGGGGGCGGACTATGGCTACACCTTC. It specifies CAWSVLGADYGYTF.

V is TRBV5-1 and J is TRBJ1-5, with TRBD1 matching 9 bases. Germline values: CDR1 SGHRS, CDR2 YFSETQ. The trim removed 4 bases at V and 7 bases at J, leaving 12 bases unmatched. The CDR3 length is 16 residues. CDR3 nucleotide sequence: TGCGCCAGCAGCCCAAGTCTAGGGGACAGGGACCAGCCCCAGCATTTT. Translated: CASSPSLGDRDQPQHF.

The chain carries TRBV25-1 and TRBJ2-1; no clear D. Trimming stripped 9 bases from V and 5 bases from J, with 8 bases between. The CDR3 is 11 amino acids. Germline CDR1 and CDR2: MGHDK and SYGVNS. This chain's CDR3 is CASRPNNEQFF. In DNA form, the CDR3 reads TGTGCCAGTAGGCCGAACAATGAGCAGTTCTTC.

The chain couples TRBV5-6 to TRBJ2-3; 9 bases map to TRBD2. CDR3 length: 13 residues. V trimming: 2 bases; J trimming: 10 bases; junction bases outside the gene matches: 5. CDR1 and CDR2 (germline): SGHDT, YYEEEE. The CDR3 coding sequence is TGTGCCAGCAGCTTAGTAGCGGGGGCGGCGCAGTATTTT. Residues: CASSLVAGAAQYF. Supplemented by reference TRBV5-6 and TRBJ2-3, the full variable domain reads DAGVTQSPTHLIKTRGQQVTLRCSPKSGHDTVSWYQQALGQGPQFIFQYYEEEERQRGNFPDRFSGHQFPNYSSELNVNALLLGDSALYLCASSLVAGAAQYFGPGTRLTVL.

This clone has more than one count but fewer than ten. The chain uses TRBV11-2 and TRBJ2-7; a weak D match, TRBD2 (6 bases). Germline V lookup: CDR1 SGHAT, CDR2 FQNNGV. The CDR3 consists of 14 residues. Trimming stripped 6 bases from V and 0 bases from J, with 12 bases between. CDR3 nucleotides: TGTGCCAGCAGTAAACGGGGGAGCTCCTACGAGCAGTACTTC. Amino acid sequence: CASSKRGSSYEQYF.

This clone was recorded once. This chain links TRBV9 with TRBJ2-2, with 8 bases lining up with TRBD1. This CDR3 region has 16 residues. Unmatched junction bases numbered 10, after V lost 2 bases and J lost 7 bases. Germline CDR1 is SGDLS and CDR2 is YYNGEE. CDR3 protein: CASSVTSGQGVGELFF. The CDR3 coding sequence is TGTGCCAGCAGCGTGACCTCCGGACAGGGTGTCGGGGAGCTGTTTTTT.

This clone came up once. The rearrangement links TRBV5-4 to TRBJ2-7, with D unresolved. Trimming removed 2 bases at V and 3 bases at J, with 9 bases between. The germline gives CDR1 SGHNT, CDR2 YYREEE (reference sequence). This CDR3 has 13 amino acids. This CDR3 reads CASSFDENYEQYF. CDR3 nucleotide sequence: TGTGCCAGCAGCTTCGACGAGAACTACGAGCAGTACTTC.

The rearrangement uses TRBV10-1 and TRBJ2-2; perhaps TRBD2 as D (6 bases). CDR3 length equals 16 residues. The V end was cut by 5 bases, the J end by 5 bases, with 18 bases between. CDR1 and CDR2 (germline): WNHNN, SYGVQD (reference sequence). The CDR3 sequence is CASSPGGGIRTGELFF. CDR3 DNA sequence: TGCGCCAGCAGTCCCGGTGGAGGGATTAGAACCGGGGAGCTGTTTTTT.

The chain couples TRBV27 to TRBJ2-3; D might be TRBD2 (7 bases). The CDR3 contains 17 residues. Trimming cost V 5 bases and J 3 bases, with 21 bases left between them. CDR1 is MNHEY, CDR2 SMNVEV, per germline (reference sequence). Here the CDR3 DNA reads TGTGCCAGCAGTAGTCTGGGGCTAGGGGGGGGGACAGATACGCAGTATTTT. It specifies CASSSLGLGGGTDTQYF.

The chain is built from TRBV30 and TRBJ1-1, with a possible D match to TRBD1 (5 bases). The CDR3 extends over 12 amino acids. The germline CDR1 and CDR2 sequences are GTSNPN and SVGIG (reference sequence). Trimming shortened V by 5 bases and J by 4 bases, and 11 bases separated the two germline ends. CDR3 bases: TGTGCCTGGCTGGGGGGGAGCACTGAAGCTTTCTTT. Translating gives CAWLGGSTEAFF.

The rearrangement uses TRBV6-1 and TRBJ2-5, with TRBD1 identical over 8 bases. V trimming: 8 bases; J trimming: 5 bases; junction bases outside the gene matches: 7. Germline V gives CDR1 MNHNS, CDR2 SASEGT. The CDR3 runs 13 residues. The CDR3 DNA follows: TGTGCCAGCCGGACAGGGATGGGGGAGACCCAGTACTTC. This gives the protein CASRTGMGETQYF.

V is TRBV23-1 and J is TRBJ2-7; TRBD2 aligns across 8 bases. TRBV23-1 is treated as an ORF (open reading frame) with a function not yet certain. The V segment lost 6 bases and the J segment 0 bases; nucleotides outside the gene matches: 13. This CDR3 comprises 17 residues. The CDR3 DNA sequence: TGCGCCAGCAGCACAATCCCGGGGGGGCCTAACTCCTACGAGCAGTACTTC. Encoded protein: CASSTIPGGPNSYEQYF.

The gene calls are TRBV7-2 and TRBJ2-1, with TRBD1 identical over 7 bases. This CDR3 has 14 residues. The V gene end was trimmed by 4 bases and the J gene end by 3 bases; junction bases not matched to a gene: 3. Germline V gives CDR1 SGHTA, CDR2 FQGNSA. CDR3 DNA: TGTGCCAGCAGCTCCGACAGGGTCTACAATGAGCAGTTCTTC. This sequence encodes CASSSDRVYNEQFF.

Only one count was recorded for this clone. The rearrangement links TRBV7-6 to TRBJ2-5; 9 positions match TRBD1. V lost 4 bases, J lost 4 bases, and 7 bases stayed unmatched. This CDR3 contains 15 residues. Germline V lookup: CDR1 SGHVS, CDR2 FNYEAQ. The CDR3 region has the DNA TGTGCCAGCAGCTCGGGACAGGGAGGGCGAGAGACCCAGTACTTC. This encodes CASSSGQGGRETQYF.

The chain has TRBV7-2 and TRBJ2-5; D is undetermined. The CDR3 spans 15 residues. V was trimmed by 1 base and J by 4 bases, leaving 13 bases between them. CDR1 is SGHTA, CDR2 FQGNSA, per germline. CDR3 in amino acids: CASSLVNGRGETQYF. The DNA for the CDR3 is TGTGCCAGCAGCTTAGTGAATGGACGTGGAGAGACCCAGTACTTC.

This clone was recorded once. The chain carries TRBV5-4 and TRBJ1-3; 7 nucleotides match TRBD1. Germline CDR1 reads SGHNT; CDR2 reads YYREEE (reference sequence). The CDR3 length is 14 residues. Germline trimming cut 5 bases from V and 7 bases from J; bases unmatched to any gene: 9. The CDR3 DNA sequence: TGTGCCAGCAGGGACGGGACAGCCGCGAACACCATATATTTT. Translation: CASRDGTAANTIYF. The full variable domain, with the rest looked up from reference TRBV5-4 and TRBJ1-3, is ETGVTQSPTHLIKTRGQQVTLRCSSQSGHNTVSWYQQALGQGPQFIFQYYREEENGRGNFPPRFSGLQFPNYSSELNVNALELDDSALYLCASRDGTAANTIYFGEGSWLTVV.

The chain couples TRBV30 to TRBJ1-2, with 9 bases identical to TRBD1. The CDR3 totals 14 residues. In germline, CDR1 is GTSNPN, CDR2 SVGIG (reference sequence). V trimming: 8 bases; J trimming: 8 bases; junction bases outside the gene matches: 15. The CDR3 is CALIRTGDLYGYTF. The CDR3 DNA follows: TGTGCCCTGATACGGACAGGGGATTTATACGGCTACACCTTC.